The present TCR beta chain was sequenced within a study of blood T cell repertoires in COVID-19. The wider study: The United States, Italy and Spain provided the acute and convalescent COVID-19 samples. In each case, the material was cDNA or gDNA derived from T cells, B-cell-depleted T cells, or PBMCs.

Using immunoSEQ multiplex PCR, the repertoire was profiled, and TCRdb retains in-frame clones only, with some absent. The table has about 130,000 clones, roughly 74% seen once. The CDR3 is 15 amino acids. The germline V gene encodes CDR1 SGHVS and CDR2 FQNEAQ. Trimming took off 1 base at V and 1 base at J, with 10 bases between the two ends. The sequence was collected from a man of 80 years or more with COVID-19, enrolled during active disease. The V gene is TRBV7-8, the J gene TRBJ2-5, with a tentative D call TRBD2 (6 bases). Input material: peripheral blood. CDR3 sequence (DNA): TGTGCCAGCAGCTTAGTCATCGGGAGCCAAGAGACCCAGTACTTC. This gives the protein CASSLVIGSQETQYF.